A single TCR beta chain is shown here with its context. Antigen: not known. The data were taken from a study of a mutant IDH1 vaccine in newly diagnosed glioma. Time point defined: week 5, during vaccination. Every vaccination contained 300 ug of the mutant IDH1 20-mer peptide and was paired with topical imiquimod. Clones were sequenced by immunoSEQ multiplex PCR, and TCRdb holds only the in-frame ones, with some missing. The data hold around 51,000 clones, with roughly 78% observed a single time. The clonotype was recovered from a woman aged 40 to 49 with glioma. The starting material was PBMCs, obtained from a glioma patient whose treatment included an IDH1 peptide vaccine.

The CDR3 sequence: CASSPRDFSTDTQYF. Here the CDR3 DNA reads TGTGCCAGCTCACCCCGGGACTTCAGCACAGATACGCAGTATTTT. The J gene is TRBJ2-3, the V gene TRBV18, with a weak D call TRBD2 (6 bases). This CDR3 is 15 amino acids long. The germline V gene has CDR1 KGHSH and CDR2 LQKENI. Trimming removed 3 bases at V and 0 bases at J, with 10 bases between.